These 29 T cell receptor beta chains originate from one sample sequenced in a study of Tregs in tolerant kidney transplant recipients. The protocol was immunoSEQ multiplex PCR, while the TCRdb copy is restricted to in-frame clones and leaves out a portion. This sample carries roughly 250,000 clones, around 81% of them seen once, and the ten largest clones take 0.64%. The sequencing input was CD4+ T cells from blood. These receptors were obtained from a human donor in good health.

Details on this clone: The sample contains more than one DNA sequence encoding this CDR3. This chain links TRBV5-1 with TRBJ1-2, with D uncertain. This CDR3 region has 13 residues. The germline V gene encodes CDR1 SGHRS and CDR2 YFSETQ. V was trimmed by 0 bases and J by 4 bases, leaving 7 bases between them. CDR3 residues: CASSLVGGYGYTF. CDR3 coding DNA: TGCGCCAGCAGCTTGGTCGGAGGCTATGGCTACACCTTC.

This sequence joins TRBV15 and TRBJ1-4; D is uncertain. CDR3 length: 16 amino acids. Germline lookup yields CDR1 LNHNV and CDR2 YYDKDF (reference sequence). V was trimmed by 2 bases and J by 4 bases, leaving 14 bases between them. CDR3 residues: CATSRPTGLFNEKLFF. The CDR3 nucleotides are TGTGCCACCAGCAGACCCACCGGCCTCTTTAATGAAAAACTGTTTTTT.

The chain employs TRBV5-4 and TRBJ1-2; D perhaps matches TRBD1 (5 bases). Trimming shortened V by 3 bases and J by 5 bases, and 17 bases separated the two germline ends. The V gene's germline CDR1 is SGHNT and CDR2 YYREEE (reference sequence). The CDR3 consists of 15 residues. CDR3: CASSSPPGQGYGYTF. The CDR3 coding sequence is TGTGCCAGCAGCTCACCCCCGGGGCAGGGTTATGGCTACACCTTC.

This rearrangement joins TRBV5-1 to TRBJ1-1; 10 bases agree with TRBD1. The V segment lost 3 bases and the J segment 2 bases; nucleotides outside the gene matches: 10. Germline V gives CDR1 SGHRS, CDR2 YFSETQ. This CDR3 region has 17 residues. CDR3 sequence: CASSSDRGRGGNTEAFF. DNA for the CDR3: TGCGCCAGCAGCTCCGACAGGGGGCGCGGGGGAAACACTGAAGCTTTCTTT.

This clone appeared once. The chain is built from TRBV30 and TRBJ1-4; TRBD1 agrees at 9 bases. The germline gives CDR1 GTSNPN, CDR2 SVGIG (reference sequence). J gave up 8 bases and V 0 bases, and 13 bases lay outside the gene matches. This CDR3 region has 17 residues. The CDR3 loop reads CAWSVWDRAPMGEKLFF. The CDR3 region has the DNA TGTGCCTGGAGTGTATGGGACAGGGCCCCCATGGGAGAAAAACTGTTTTTT.

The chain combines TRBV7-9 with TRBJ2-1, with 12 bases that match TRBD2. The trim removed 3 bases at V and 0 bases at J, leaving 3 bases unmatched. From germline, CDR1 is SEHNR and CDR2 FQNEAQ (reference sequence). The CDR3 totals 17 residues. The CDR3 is CASSFTTSGSSYNEQFF. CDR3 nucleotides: TGTGCCAGCAGCTTTACGACTAGCGGGAGCTCCTACAATGAGCAGTTCTTC.

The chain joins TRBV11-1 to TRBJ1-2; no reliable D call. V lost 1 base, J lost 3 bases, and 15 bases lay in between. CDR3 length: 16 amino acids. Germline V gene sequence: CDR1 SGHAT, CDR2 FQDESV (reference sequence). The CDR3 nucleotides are TGTGCCAGCAGCTTAGGAGGGCAGATTGCTGACTATGGCTACACCTTC. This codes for CASSLGGQIADYGYTF.

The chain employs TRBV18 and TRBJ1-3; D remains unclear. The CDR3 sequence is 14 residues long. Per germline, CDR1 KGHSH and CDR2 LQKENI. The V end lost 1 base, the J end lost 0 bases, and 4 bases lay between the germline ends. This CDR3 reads CASSPLSSGNTIYF. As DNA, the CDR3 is TGTGCCAGCTCACCACTGAGCTCTGGAAACACCATATATTTT.

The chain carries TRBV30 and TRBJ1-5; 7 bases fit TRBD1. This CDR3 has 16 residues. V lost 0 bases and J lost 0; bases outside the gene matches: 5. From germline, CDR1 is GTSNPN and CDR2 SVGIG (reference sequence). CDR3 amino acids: CAWSVGQDFSNQPQHF. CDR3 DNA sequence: TGTGCCTGGAGTGTTGGACAGGATTTTAGCAATCAGCCCCAGCATTTT.

Written as DNA, the CDR3 is TGTGCCAGCAGCGTCCAGGGGTCGCCCCCTGGGGCCAACGTCCTGACTTTC. This gives the protein CASSVQGSPPGANVLTF. This chain uses TRBV9 with TRBJ2-6; D may be TRBD1 (6 bases). Trimming took 2 bases from V and 2 from J, leaving 14 bases between them. The CDR3 loop spans 17 amino acids. Germline CDR1 reads SGDLS; CDR2 reads YYNGEE.

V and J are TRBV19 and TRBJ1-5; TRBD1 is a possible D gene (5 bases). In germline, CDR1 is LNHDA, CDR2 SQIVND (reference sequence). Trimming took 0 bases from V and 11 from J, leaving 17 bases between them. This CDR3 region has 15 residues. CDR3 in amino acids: CASSIDPRGVMTQHF. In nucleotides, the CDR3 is TGTGCCAGTAGTATAGATCCTCGGGGGGTCATGACCCAGCATTTT.

Here the CDR3 DNA reads TGTGCCAGCAGTCCCAACATGAACACTGAAGCTTTCTTT. This sequence encodes CASSPNMNTEAFF. The chain uses TRBV11-2 and TRBJ1-1; D remains ambiguous. The CDR3 runs to 13 residues. V shed 6 bases and J shed 0 bases, with 8 bases lying between them. CDR1 SGHAT and CDR2 FQNNGV come from the germline V gene.

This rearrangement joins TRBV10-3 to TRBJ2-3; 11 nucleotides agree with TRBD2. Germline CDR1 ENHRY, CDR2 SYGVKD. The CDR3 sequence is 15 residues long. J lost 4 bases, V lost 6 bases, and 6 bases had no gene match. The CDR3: CAISTGTSGPDTQYF. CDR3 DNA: TGTGCCATCAGCACCGGGACTAGCGGCCCAGATACGCAGTATTTT.

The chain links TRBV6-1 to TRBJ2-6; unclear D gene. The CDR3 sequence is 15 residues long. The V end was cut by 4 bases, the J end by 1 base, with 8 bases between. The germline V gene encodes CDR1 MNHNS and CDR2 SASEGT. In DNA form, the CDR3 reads TGTGCCAGCAGTGGATGGGGTTCTGGGGCCAACGTCCTGACTTTC. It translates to CASSGWGSGANVLTF.

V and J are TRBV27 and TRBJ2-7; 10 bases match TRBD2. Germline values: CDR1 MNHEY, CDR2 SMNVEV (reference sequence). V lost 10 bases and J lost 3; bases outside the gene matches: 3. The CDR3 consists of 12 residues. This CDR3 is CATRTSGYEQYF. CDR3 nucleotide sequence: TGTGCCACCCGGACTAGCGGCTACGAGCAGTACTTC.

The CDR3 loop reads CARRLRANTEAFF. The DNA for the CDR3 is TGTGCCAGACGGTTAAGGGCTAACACTGAAGCTTTCTTT. The gene calls are TRBV2 and TRBJ1-1; no reliable D call. Germline assignment: CDR1 SNHLY and CDR2 FYNNEI. The CDR3 spans 13 residues. V was clipped by 9 bases and J by 2 bases, with 13 bases between them. Full variable domain (missing parts from reference TRBV2 and TRBJ1-1): EPEVTQTPSHQVTQMGQEVILRCVPISNHLYFYWYRQILGQKVEFLVSFYNNEISEKSEIFDDQFSVERPDGSNFTLKIRSTKLEDSAMYFCARRLRANTEAFFGQGTRLTVV.

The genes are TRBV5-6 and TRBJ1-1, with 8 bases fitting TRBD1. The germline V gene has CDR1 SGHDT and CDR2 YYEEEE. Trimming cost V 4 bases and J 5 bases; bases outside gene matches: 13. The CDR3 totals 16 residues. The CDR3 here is CASSLLGQGRGTEAFF. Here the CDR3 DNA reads TGTGCCAGCAGCCTCCTCGGACAGGGTCGAGGGACTGAAGCTTTCTTT.

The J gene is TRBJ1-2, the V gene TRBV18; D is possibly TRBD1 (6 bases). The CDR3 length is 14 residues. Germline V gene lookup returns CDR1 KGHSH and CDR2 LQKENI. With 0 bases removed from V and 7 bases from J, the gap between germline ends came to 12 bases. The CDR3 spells CASSPPFQDSGYTF. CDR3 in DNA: TGTGCCAGCTCACCACCGTTTCAGGACAGTGGCTACACCTTC.

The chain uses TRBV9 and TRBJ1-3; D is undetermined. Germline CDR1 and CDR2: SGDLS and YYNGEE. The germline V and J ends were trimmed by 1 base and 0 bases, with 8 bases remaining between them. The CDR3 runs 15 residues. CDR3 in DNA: TGTGCCAGCAGCGTAACGCCTAGCTCTGGAAACACCATATATTTT. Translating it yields CASSVTPSSGNTIYF.

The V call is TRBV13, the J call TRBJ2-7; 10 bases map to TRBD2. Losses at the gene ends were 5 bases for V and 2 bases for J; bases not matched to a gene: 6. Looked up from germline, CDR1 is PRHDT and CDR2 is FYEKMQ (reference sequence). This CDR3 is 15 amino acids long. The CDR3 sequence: CASSPPSGGTYEQYF. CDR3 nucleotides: TGTGCCAGCAGCCCACCTAGCGGGGGTACCTACGAGCAGTACTTC. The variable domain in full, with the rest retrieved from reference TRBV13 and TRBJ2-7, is AAGVIQSPRHLIKEKRETATLKCYPIPRHDTVYWYQQGPGQDPQFLISFYEKMQSDKGSIPDRFSAQQFSDYHSELNMSSLELGDSALYFCASSPPSGGTYEQYFGPGTRLTVT.

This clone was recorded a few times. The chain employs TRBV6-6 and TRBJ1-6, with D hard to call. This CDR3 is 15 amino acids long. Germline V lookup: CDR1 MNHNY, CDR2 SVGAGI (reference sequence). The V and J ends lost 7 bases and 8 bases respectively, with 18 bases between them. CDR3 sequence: CASNRAASIHSPLHF. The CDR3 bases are TGTGCCAGCAATCGAGCGGCCTCCATACATTCACCCCTCCACTTT.

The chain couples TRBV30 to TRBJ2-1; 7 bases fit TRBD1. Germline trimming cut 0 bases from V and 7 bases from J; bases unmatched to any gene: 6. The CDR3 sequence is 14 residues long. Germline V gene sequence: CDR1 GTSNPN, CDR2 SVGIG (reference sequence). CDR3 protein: CAWSVGTVDNEQFF. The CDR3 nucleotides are TGTGCCTGGAGTGTCGGGACAGTCGATAATGAGCAGTTCTTC.

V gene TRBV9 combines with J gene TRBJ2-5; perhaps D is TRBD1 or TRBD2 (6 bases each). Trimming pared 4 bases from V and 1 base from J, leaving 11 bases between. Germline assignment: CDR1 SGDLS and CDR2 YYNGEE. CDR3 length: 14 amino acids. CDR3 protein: CASSRGGRQETQYF. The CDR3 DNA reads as TGTGCCAGCAGCCGAGGGGGGCGCCAAGAGACCCAGTACTTC. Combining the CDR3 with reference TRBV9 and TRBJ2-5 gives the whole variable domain DSGVTQTPKHLITATGQRVTLRCSPRSGDLSVYWYQQSLDQGLQFLIQYYNGEERAKGNILERFSAQQFPDLHSELNLSSLELGDSALYFCASSRGGRQETQYFGPGTRLLVL.

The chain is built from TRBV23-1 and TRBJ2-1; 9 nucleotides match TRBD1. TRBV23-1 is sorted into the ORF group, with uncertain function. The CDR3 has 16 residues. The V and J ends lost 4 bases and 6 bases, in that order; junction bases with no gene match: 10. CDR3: CASSPPGQGGGNEQFF. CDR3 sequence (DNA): TGCGCCAGCAGTCCACCGGGACAGGGTGGAGGCAATGAGCAGTTCTTC.

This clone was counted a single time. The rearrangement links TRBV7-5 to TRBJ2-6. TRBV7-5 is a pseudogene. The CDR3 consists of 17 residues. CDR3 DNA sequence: TGTGTCAGAAGCTTGATTCGATCCCTCTCTGGGGCCAACGTCCTGACTTTC. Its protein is CVRSLIRSLSGANVLTF.

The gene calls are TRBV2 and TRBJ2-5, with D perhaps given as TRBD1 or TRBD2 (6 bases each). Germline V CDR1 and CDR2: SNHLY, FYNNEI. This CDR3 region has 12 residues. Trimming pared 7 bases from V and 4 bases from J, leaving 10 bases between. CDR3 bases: TGTGCCAGCAAACAGGGAGGAGAGACCCAGTACTTC. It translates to CASKQGGETQYF.

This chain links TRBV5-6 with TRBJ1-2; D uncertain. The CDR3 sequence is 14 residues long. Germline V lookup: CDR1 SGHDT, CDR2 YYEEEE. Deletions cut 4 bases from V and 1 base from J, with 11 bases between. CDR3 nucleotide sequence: TGTGCCAGCAGCCCGGGGTACAGTAACTATGGCTACACCTTC. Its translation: CASSPGYSNYGYTF. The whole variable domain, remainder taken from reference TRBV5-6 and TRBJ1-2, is DAGVTQSPTHLIKTRGQQVTLRCSPKSGHDTVSWYQQALGQGPQFIFQYYEEEERQRGNFPDRFSGHQFPNYSSELNVNALLLGDSALYLCASSPGYSNYGYTFGSGTRLTVV.

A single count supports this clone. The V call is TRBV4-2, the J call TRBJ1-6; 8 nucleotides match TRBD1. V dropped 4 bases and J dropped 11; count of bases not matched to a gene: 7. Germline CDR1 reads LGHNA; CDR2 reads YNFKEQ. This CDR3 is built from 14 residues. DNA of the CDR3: TGTGCCAGCAGCCCTGGACAGGGAGATACACCCCTCCACTTT. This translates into CASSPGQGDTPLHF.

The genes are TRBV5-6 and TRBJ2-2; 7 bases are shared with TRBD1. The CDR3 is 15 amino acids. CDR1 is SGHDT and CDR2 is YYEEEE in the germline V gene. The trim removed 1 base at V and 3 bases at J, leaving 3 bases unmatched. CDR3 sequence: CASSLNRGYTGELFF. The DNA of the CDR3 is TGTGCCAGCAGCTTGAACAGGGGCTACACCGGGGAGCTGTTTTTT.